The 11 T cell receptor beta chains presented below share a single source sample, sequenced in a study of OX40 agonist ivuxolimab in advanced cancers. Libraries were prepared by immunoSEQ multiplex PCR; TCRdb keeps only in-frame clonotypes and omits some of them. Of about 73,000 clones in the sample, 80% to 95% are singletons; the top ten hold approximately 0.55%. Specimen: CD4+ or CD8+ T cells sorted from blood, collected in a trial of the OX40 agonist ivuxolimab. The receptors shown here come from an adult with an advanced solid tumor such as melanoma, head and neck, liver or kidney cancer.

The rearrangement links TRBV6-5 to TRBJ2-1; TRBD2 agrees at 8 bases. The CDR3 is 16 amino acids. Looked up from germline, CDR1 is MNHEY and CDR2 is SVGAGI. The V segment lost 2 bases and the J segment 5 bases; nucleotides outside the gene matches: 8. CDR3 in DNA: TGTGCCAGCAGTTACGATCAAGCGGGAGCTGACAATGAGCAGTTCTTC. Its protein is CASSYDQAGADNEQFF.

The V and J genes are TRBV30 and TRBJ2-1, with a possible D match to TRBD2 (6 bases). The CDR3 loop spans 14 amino acids. Germline assignment: CDR1 GTSNPN and CDR2 SVGIG (reference sequence). V was clipped by 2 bases and J by 8 bases, with 16 bases between them. The CDR3 nucleotides are TGTGCCTGGAGTCCCCCCGGGGGTTTTGATGAGCAGTTCTTC. It codes for CAWSPPGGFDEQFF.

This chain connects TRBV9 to TRBJ2-3, with D possibly being TRBD1 (6 bases). The V end was cut by 0 bases, the J end by 0 bases, with 11 bases between. CDR1 and CDR2 from the germline V gene are SGDLS and YYNGEE. The CDR3 runs 16 residues. CDR3 sequence reads: CASSVAGRGSTDTQYF. The CDR3 DNA follows: TGTGCCAGCAGCGTAGCGGGCAGGGGTAGCACAGATACGCAGTATTTT. Complete variable domain (other parts from reference TRBV9 and TRBJ2-3): DSGVTQTPKHLITATGQRVTLRCSPRSGDLSVYWYQQSLDQGLQFLIQYYNGEERAKGNILERFSAQQFPDLHSELNLSSLELGDSALYFCASSVAGRGSTDTQYFGPGTRLTVL.

The chain has TRBV29-1 and TRBJ2-3, with 7 bases identical to TRBD2. Germline V gene data show CDR1 as SQVTM and CDR2 as ANQGSEA. The CDR3 length is 13 residues. Unmatched junction bases numbered 4, after V lost 4 bases and J lost 3 bases. The CDR3, as DNA: TGCAGCGTTGGGGCGGGAGCTACAGATACGCAGTATTTT. Encoded protein: CSVGAGATDTQYF.

The chain uses TRBV4-2 and TRBJ2-1; D is possibly TRBD1 or TRBD2 (6 bases each). The CDR3 is 16 amino acids. V was cut by 2 bases and J by 4 bases, with 15 bases left in between. Germline CDR1 and CDR2: LGHNA and YNFKEQ. The DNA of the CDR3 is TGTGCCAGCAGCCAAATTGGGAGAGGGGGGTACAATGAGCAGTTCTTC. This sequence encodes CASSQIGRGGYNEQFF.

This chain links TRBV15 with TRBJ2-1; D not resolved. This CDR3 has 12 amino acids. The germline V gene encodes CDR1 LNHNV and CDR2 YYDKDF (reference sequence). V was shortened by 0 bases and J by 12 bases, with 9 bases between the two germline ends. CDR3 amino acids: CATSRDGFSQFF. DNA for the CDR3: TGTGCCACCAGCAGAGATGGGTTCTCGCAGTTCTTC.

This sequence joins TRBV28 and TRBJ2-1; 7 bases are shared with TRBD2. Germline V gives CDR1 MDHEN, CDR2 SYDVKM. This CDR3 contains 11 residues. Trimming cost V 7 bases and J 14 bases; bases outside gene matches: 8. CDR3 protein: CASKRGREEFF. CDR3 in DNA: TGTGCCAGCAAGCGCGGGAGAGAAGAGTTCTTC.

The rearrangement links TRBV9 to TRBJ1-4; 8 nucleotides line up with TRBD1. The CDR3 runs 17 residues. Germline CDR1 is SGDLS and CDR2 is YYNGEE. V lost 0 bases to trimming and J lost 4 bases; unmatched junction nucleotides: 8. CDR3 DNA: TGTGCCAGCAGCGTAGAGGGCAGGGGGCGCGGTAATGAAAAACTGTTTTTT. It yields the protein CASSVEGRGRGNEKLFF.

The gene calls are TRBV28 and TRBJ1-4; 8 bases are a match to TRBD1. In germline, CDR1 is MDHEN, CDR2 SYDVKM. The CDR3 is 16 amino acids. J gave up 0 bases and V 5 bases, and 5 bases lay outside the gene matches. The CDR3 coding sequence is TGTGCCAGCAGTCTTCAGGGGGCTGCAACTAATGAAAAACTGTTTTTT. This translates into CASSLQGAATNEKLFF.

The chain recombines TRBV11-2 with TRBJ1-4; 8 positions match TRBD1. The CDR3 loop spans 16 amino acids. Germline V gives CDR1 SGHAT, CDR2 FQNNGV. The trim removed 1 base at V and 6 bases at J, leaving 7 bases unmatched. The CDR3 DNA reads as TGTGCCAGCAGCTTAGGCAAGACAGGGGCCGATGAAAAACTGTTTTTT. This translates into CASSLGKTGADEKLFF. The entire variable domain, with the rest obtained from reference TRBV11-2 and TRBJ1-4, is as follows: EAGVAQSPRYKIIEKRQSVAFWCNPISGHATLYWYQQILGQGPKLLIQFQNNGVVDDSQLPKDRFSAERLKGVDSTLKIQPAKLEDSAVYLCASSLGKTGADEKLFFGSGTQLSVL.

The chain joins TRBV7-9 to TRBJ2-1; perhaps TRBD2 as D (6 bases). Trimming removed 6 bases from V and 8 bases from J, with 26 bases in between. In germline, CDR1 is SEHNR, CDR2 FQNEAQ (reference sequence). The CDR3 extends over 17 amino acids. This chain's CDR3 is CASRSWGGGPSGDEQFF. CDR3 DNA sequence: TGTGCCAGCAGGTCCTGGGGAGGCGGGCCCTCGGGAGATGAGCAGTTCTTC. The full variable domain, its missing parts supplied by reference TRBV7-9 and TRBJ2-1, is DTGVSQNPRHKITKRGQNVTFRCDPISEHNRLYWYRQTLGQGPEFLTYFQNEAQLEKSRLLSDRFSAERPKGSFSTLEIQRTEQGDSAMYLCASRSWGGGPSGDEQFFGPGTRLTVL.